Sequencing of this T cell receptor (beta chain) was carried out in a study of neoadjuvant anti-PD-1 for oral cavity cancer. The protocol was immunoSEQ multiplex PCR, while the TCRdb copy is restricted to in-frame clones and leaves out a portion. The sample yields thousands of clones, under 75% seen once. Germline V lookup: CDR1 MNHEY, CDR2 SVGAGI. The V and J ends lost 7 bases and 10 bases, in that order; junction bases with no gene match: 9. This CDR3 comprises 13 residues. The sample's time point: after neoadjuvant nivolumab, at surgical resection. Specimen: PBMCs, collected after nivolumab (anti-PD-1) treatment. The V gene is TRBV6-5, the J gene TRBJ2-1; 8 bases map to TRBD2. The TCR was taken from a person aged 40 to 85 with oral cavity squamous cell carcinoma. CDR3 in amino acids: CASILTRGGEQFF. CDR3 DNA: TGTGCCAGCATTCTAACCCGGGGGGGAGAGCAGTTCTTC.